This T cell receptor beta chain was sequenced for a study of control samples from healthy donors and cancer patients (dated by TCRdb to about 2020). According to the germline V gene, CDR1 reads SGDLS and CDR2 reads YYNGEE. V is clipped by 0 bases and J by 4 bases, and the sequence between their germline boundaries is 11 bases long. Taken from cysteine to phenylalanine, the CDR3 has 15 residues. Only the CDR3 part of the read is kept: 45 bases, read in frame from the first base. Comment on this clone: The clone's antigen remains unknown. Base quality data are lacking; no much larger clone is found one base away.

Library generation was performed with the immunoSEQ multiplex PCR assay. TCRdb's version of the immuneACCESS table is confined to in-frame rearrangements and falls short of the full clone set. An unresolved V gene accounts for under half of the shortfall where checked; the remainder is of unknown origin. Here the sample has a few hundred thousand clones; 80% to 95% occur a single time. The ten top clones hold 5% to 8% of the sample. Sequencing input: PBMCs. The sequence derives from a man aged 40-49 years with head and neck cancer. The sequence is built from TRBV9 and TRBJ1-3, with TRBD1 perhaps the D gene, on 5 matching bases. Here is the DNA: TGTGCCAGCAGCGTAGGGGGCGGAGGCGGAAACACCATATATTTT. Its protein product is CASSVGGGGGNTIYF.